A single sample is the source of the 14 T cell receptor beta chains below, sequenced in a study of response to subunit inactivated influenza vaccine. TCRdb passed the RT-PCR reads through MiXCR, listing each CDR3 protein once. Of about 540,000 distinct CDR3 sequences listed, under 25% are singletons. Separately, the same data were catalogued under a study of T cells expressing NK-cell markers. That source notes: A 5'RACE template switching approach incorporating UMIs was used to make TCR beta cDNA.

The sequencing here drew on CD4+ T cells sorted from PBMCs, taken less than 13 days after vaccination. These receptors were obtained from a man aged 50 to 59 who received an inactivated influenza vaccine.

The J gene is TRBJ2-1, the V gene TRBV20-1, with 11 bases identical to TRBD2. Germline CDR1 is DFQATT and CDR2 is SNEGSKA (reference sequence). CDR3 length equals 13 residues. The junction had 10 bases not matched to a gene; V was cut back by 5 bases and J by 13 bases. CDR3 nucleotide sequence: TGCAGTGCTCCGCTAGCGGGGGGCCGGAGTCAGTTCTTC. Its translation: CSAPLAGGRSQFF.

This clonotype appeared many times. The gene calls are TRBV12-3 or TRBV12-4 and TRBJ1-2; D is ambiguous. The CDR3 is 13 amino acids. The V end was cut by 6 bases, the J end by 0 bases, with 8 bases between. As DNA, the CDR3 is TGTGCCAGCAGCCCCCAAGCTAACTATGGCTACACCTTC. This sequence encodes CASSPQANYGYTF.

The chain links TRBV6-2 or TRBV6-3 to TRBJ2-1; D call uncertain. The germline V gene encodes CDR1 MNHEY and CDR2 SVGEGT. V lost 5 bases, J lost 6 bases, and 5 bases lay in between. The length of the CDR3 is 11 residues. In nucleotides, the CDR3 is TGTGCCAGCAGTGCGTTCAATGAGCAGTTCTTC. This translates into CASSAFNEQFF.

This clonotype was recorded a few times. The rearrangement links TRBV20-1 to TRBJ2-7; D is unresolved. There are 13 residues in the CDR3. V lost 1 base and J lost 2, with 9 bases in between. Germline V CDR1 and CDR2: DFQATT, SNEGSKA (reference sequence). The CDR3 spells CSARVPIAYEQYF. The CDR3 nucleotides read TGCAGTGCTAGAGTTCCCATAGCCTACGAGCAGTACTTC.

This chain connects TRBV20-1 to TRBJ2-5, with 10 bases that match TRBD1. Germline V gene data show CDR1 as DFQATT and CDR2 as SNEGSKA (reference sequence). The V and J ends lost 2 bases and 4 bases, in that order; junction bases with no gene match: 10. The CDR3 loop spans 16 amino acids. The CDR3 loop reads CSARPFRQGATETQYF. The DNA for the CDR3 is TGCAGTGCTAGACCCTTTAGACAGGGGGCAACAGAGACCCAGTACTTC.

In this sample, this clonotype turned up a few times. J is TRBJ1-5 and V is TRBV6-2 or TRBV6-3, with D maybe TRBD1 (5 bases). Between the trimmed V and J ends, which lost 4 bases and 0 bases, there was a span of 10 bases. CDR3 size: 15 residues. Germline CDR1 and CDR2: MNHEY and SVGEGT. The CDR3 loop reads CASSSQGLSNQPQHF. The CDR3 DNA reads TGTGCCAGCAGTTCCCAGGGACTTAGCAATCAGCCCCAGCATTTT.

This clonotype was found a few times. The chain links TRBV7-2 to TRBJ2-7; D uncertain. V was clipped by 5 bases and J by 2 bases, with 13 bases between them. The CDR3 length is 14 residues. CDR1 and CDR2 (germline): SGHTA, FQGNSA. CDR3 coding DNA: TGTGCCAGCAGCCCCTCCCCCGGTCCCTACGAGCAGTACTTC. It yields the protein CASSPSPGPYEQYF.

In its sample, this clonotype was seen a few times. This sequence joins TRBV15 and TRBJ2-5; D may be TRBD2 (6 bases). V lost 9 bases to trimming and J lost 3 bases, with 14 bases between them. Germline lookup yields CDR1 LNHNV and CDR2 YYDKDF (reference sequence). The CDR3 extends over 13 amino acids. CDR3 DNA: TGTGCCACAAACTCTCGGGGGAAAGAGACCCAGTACTTC. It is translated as CATNSRGKETQYF.

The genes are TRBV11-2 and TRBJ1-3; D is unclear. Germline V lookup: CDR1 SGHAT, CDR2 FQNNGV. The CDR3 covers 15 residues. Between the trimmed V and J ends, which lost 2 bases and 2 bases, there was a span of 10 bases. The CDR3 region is CASSLSDTAGNTIYF. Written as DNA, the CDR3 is TGTGCCAGCAGCTTATCTGACACAGCTGGAAACACCATATATTTT.

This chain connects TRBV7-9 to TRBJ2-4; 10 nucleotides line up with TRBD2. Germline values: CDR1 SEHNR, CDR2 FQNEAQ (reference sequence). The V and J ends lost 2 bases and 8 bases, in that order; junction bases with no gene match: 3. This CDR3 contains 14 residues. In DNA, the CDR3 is TGTGCCAGCAGCTTAAGCGGGAGGGGAGACATTCAGTACTTC. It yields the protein CASSLSGRGDIQYF.

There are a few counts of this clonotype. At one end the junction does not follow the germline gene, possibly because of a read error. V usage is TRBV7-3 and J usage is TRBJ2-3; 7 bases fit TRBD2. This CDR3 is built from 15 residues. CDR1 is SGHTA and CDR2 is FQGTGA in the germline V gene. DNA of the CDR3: TGTGCCAGCAGTTTAAGAGGTGGGAGGGCAGATACGCAGTATTTT. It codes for CASSLRGGRADTQYF.

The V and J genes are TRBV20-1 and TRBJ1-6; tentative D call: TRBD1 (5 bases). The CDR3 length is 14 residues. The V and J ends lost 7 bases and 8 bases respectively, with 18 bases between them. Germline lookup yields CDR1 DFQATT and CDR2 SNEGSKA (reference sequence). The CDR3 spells CSVRKGYIYSPLHF. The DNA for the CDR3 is TGCAGTGTTCGCAAGGGGTATATCTATTCACCCCTCCACTTT.

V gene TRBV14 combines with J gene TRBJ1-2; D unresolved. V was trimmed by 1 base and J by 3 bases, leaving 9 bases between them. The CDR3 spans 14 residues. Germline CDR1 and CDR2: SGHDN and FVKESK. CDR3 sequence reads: CASSQVGGDYGYTF. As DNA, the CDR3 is TGTGCCAGCAGCCAAGTGGGCGGCGACTATGGCTACACCTTC.

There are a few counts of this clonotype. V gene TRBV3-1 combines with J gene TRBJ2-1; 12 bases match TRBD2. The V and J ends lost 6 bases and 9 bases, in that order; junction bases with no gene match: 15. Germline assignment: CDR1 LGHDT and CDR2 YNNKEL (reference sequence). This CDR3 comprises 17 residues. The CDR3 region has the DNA TGTGCCAGCAGGAGAGGTGAGACTAGCGGGAGATCCGGTGAGCAGTTCTTC. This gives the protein CASRRGETSGRSGEQFF.